This entry is about one T cell receptor beta chain. This specimen comes from a study of shared clonotypes between healthy human individuals. The assay was immunoSEQ multiplex PCR, and TCRdb's table has in-frame clones only and misses some. Of about 1.1 million clones in the sample, around 82% were seen once. The CDR3 contains 16 residues. V was cut by 5 bases and J by 5 bases, with 21 bases left in between. Germline V lookup: CDR1 SGHVS, CDR2 FQNEAQ. The sequencing sample was made of memory CD4+ T cells from PBMCs. Documented subset: CD45RA-negative fraction. The chain employs TRBV7-8 and TRBJ2-5, with D perhaps being TRBD1 or TRBD2 (6 bases each). This TCR was recovered from a man aged 18 to 29 in good health. Some clones in this sample may be carry-over from other donors' samples. CDR3 loop: CASSGGLGSVGETQYF. CDR3 in DNA: TGTGCCAGCAGCGGGGGGCTTGGGAGCGTAGGGGAGACCCAGTACTTC.